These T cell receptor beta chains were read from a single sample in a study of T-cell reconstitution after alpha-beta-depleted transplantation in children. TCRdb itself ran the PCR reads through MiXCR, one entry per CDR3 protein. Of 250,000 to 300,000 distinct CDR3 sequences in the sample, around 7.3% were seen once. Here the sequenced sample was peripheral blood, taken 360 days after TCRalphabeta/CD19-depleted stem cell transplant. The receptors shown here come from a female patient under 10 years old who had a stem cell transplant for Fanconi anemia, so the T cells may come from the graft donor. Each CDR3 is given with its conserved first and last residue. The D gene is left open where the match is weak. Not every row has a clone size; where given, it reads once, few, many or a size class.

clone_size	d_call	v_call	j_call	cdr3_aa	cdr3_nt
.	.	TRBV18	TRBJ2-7	CASSPRTAYEQYF	TGTGCCAGCTCACCTCGGACAGCCTACGAGCAGTACTTC
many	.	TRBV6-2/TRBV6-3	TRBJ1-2	CASSYQANSYGYTF	TGTGCCAGCAGTTACCAGGCAAACTCCTATGGCTACACCTTC
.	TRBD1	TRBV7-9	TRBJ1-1	CASSPLTGQNTEAFF	TGTGCCAGCAGCCCGTTGACAGGGCAGAACACTGAAGCTTTCTTT
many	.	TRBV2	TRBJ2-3	CASGKMTVTDTQYF	TGTGCCAGCGGTAAGATGACCGTCACAGATACGCAGTATTTT
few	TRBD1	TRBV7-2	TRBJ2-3	CASSLGDRGRADTQYF	TGTGCCAGCAGCCTTGGGGACAGGGGGCGGGCAGATACGCAGTATTTT
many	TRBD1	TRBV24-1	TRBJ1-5	CATSDAGTGAGQPQHF	TGTGCCACCAGTGACGCCGGGACAGGGGCAGGGCAGCCCCAGCATTTT
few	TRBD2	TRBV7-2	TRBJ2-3	CASSPVVAGAYTDTQYF	TGTGCCAGCAGCCCGGTGGTAGCGGGCGCCTACACAGATACGCAGTATTTT
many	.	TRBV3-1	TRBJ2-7	CASSQDLTTMEQYF	TGTGCCAGCAGCCAAGATTTGACTACCATGGAGCAGTACTTC
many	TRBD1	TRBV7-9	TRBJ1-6	CASSLPGQVNSPLHF	TGTGCCAGCAGCTTACCCGGACAGGTGAATTCACCCCTCCACTTT
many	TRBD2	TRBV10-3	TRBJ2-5	CAISFRGGETQYF	TGTGCCATCAGCTTTCGGGGGGGTGAGACCCAGTACTTC
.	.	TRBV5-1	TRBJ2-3	CASSFSTSPSTDTQYF	TGCGCCAGCAGCTTCTCGACTAGTCCTAGCACAGATACGCAGTATTTT
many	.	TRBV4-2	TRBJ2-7	CASSQVKQNYEQYF	TGTGCCAGCAGCCAAGTGAAGCAAAACTACGAGCAGTACTTC
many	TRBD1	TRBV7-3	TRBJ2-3	CASSFGTGVTDTQYF	TGTGCCAGCAGCTTCGGGACAGGAGTCACAGATACGCAGTATTTT
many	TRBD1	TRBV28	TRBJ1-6	CASSLNSGGGSPLHF	TGTGCCAGCAGTTTGAATTCAGGGGGTGGATCACCCCTCCACTTT
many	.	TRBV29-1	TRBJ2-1	CSVEDRNEQFF	TGCAGCGTTGAAGATCGAAATGAGCAGTTCTTC
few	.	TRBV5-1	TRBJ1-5	CASSPAGGSMQPQHF	TGCGCCAGCAGCCCCGCGGGGGGCTCAATGCAGCCCCAGCATTTT
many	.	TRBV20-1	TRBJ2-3	CSAPLVGGLDTQYF	TGCAGTGCACCTTTGGTGGGAGGCTTGGATACGCAGTATTTT
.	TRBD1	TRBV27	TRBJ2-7	CASIPLTGLPYEQYF	TGTGCCAGCATCCCCCTGACAGGGCTTCCCTACGAGCAGTACTTC
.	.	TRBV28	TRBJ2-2	CASSSPIRENTGELFF	TGTGCCAGCAGTTCACCGATAAGGGAGAACACCGGGGAGCTGTTTTTT
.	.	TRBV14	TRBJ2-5	CASSRNGQIQETQYF	TGTGCCAGCAGCCGCAATGGACAGATACAAGAGACCCAGTACTTC
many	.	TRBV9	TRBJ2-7	CASSAQGLEQYF	TGTGCCAGCAGCGCACAGGGTCTGGAGCAGTACTTC
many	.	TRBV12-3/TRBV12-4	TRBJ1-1	CASSYDSNTEAFF	TGTGCCAGCAGTTACGACTCAAACACTGAAGCTTTCTTT
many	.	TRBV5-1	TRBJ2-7	CASSDNYERLIDEQYF	TGCGCCAGCAGCGATAATTATGAGCGGTTGATAGACGAGCAGTACTTC
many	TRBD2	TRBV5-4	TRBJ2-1	CASSLVSGLAGTSYNEQFF	TGTGCCAGCAGCTTGGTCTCGGGGCTAGCGGGGACGTCCTACAATGAGCAGTTCTTC
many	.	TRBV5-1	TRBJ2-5	CASRFGTAEGETQYF	TGCGCCAGCAGATTTGGGACAGCGGAGGGAGAGACCCAGTACTTC
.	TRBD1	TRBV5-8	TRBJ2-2	CASSRTGPTGELFF	TGTGCCAGCAGCCGGACAGGCCCCACCGGGGAGCTGTTTTTT
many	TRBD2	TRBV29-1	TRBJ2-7	CSVPGTSGSYEQYF	TGCAGCGTTCCCGGGACTAGCGGCTCCTACGAGCAGTACTTC
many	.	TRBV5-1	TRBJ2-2	CASSTGHLNTGELFF	TGCGCCAGCAGCACCGGACATCTGAACACCGGGGAGCTGTTTTTT
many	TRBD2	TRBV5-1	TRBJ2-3	CASSLGLGAGFPTDTQYF	TGCGCCAGCAGCTTGGGGCTCGGAGCGGGATTTCCCACAGATACGCAGTATTTT